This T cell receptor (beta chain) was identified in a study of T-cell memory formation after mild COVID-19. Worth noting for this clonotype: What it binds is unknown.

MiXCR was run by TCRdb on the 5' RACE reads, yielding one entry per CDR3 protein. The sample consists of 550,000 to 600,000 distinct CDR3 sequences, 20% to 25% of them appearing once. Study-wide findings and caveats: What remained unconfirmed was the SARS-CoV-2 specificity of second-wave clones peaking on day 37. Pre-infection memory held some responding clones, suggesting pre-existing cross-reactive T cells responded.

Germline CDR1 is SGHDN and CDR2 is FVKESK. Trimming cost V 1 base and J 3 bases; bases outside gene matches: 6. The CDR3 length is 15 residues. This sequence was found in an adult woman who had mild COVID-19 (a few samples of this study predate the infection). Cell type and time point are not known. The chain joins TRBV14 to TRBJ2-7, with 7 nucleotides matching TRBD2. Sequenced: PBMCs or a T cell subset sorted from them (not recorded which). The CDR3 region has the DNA TGTGCCAGCAGCCAAGTCGGGGGGACCTTCTACGAGCAGTACTTC. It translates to CASSQVGGTFYEQYF.